Following are 13 T cell receptor beta chains from one sample sequenced in a study of PD-L1 blockade in urothelial cancer. Clones were sequenced by immunoSEQ multiplex PCR, and TCRdb holds only the in-frame ones, with some missing. The sample records roughly 51,000 clones, around 74% being singletons. Stated time point: pretreatment peripheral blood. Source: PBMCs, taken around atezolizumab (anti-PD-L1) treatment. The receptors derive from a man aged 65-85 years with urothelial cancer.

This rearrangement joins TRBV28 to TRBJ1-4; no clear D. Germline V gene lookup returns CDR1 MDHEN and CDR2 SYDVKM. V was shortened by 7 bases and J by 7 bases, with 10 bases between the two germline ends. This CDR3 region has 12 residues. CDR3 sequence reads: CASTSGSEKLFF. The DNA of the CDR3 is TGTGCCAGCACCTCTGGTAGTGAAAAACTGTTTTTT.

The chain links TRBV30 to TRBJ1-2, with TRBD1 as a possible D gene (5 bases). The CDR3 loop spans 13 amino acids. Deletions cut 2 bases from V and 5 bases from J, with 12 bases between. Per germline, CDR1 GTSNPN and CDR2 SVGIG (reference sequence). In DNA, the CDR3 is TGTGCCTGGAGTAGGGGCAGGGTGTATGGCTACACCTTC. Its protein product is CAWSRGRVYGYTF.

The CDR3 reads CASSPGTGGGYEQYF. The CDR3 region has the DNA TGTGCCAGCAGTCCAGGGACAGGCGGGGGCTACGAGCAGTACTTC. V and J are TRBV28 and TRBJ2-7; tentatively, D is TRBD1 (8 bases). Per the germline V gene, CDR1 is MDHEN and CDR2 is SYDVKM. There are 15 residues in the CDR3. The V end lost 5 bases, the J end lost 3 bases, and 17 bases lay between the germline ends.

This clone has just one count. This chain joins TRBV5-1 and TRBJ2-3; 9 positions match TRBD2. The CDR3 length is 18 residues. The germline CDR1 and CDR2 sequences are SGHRS and YFSETQ. J lost 0 bases, V lost 4 bases, and 12 bases had no gene match. Here the CDR3 DNA reads TGCGCCAGCAGCCGGACCGTTTCTAGCGGGGCTAGCACAGATACGCAGTATTTT. Its protein product is CASSRTVSSGASTDTQYF.

The CDR3 bases are TGTGCCAGCAGCTTAGGGCTAAGTCGGACAGACCATGAAAAACTGTTTTTT. Translating gives CASSLGLSRTDHEKLFF. This chain uses TRBV7-9 with TRBJ1-4; maybe TRBD1 (6 bases). The germline V and J ends were trimmed by 1 base and 6 bases, with 18 bases remaining between them. Germline lookup yields CDR1 SEHNR and CDR2 FQNEAQ (reference sequence). The CDR3 consists of 17 residues.

V usage is TRBV21-1 and J usage is TRBJ2-7; the DNA was not used to check the table's D call, TRBD1. TRBV21-1 counts as a pseudogene. The CDR3 spans 17 residues. The CDR3 is CASSKGLTGEGSYEQYF. As DNA, the CDR3 is TGTGCCAGCAGCAAAGGACTGACAGGGGAGGGCTCCTACGAGCAGTACTTC.

V usage is TRBV18 and J usage is TRBJ2-1, with a weak D call TRBD2 (6 bases). Trimming cost V 3 bases and J 9 bases, with 9 bases left between them. The germline V gene has CDR1 KGHSH and CDR2 LQKENI. This CDR3 spans 12 amino acids. CDR3 in amino acids: CASSPTSSEQFF. As DNA, the CDR3 is TGTGCCAGCTCACCCACTAGCAGTGAGCAGTTCTTC.

The V call is TRBV28, the J call TRBJ2-5; D is unresolved. Trimming pared 1 base from V and 5 bases from J, leaving 8 bases between. CDR1 and CDR2 (germline): MDHEN, SYDVKM. This CDR3 has 13 residues. The CDR3 nucleotides are TGTGCCAGCAGTTTATCTGAGTGGGAGACCCAGTACTTC. It yields the protein CASSLSEWETQYF.

A single count supports this clone. The chain uses TRBV30 and TRBJ2-7; 11 positions agree with TRBD1. V trimming: 2 bases; J trimming: 2 bases; junction bases outside the gene matches: 8. This CDR3 is 16 amino acids long. Germline V gene lookup returns CDR1 GTSNPN and CDR2 SVGIG (reference sequence). This CDR3 reads CAWSPTGTGGPYEQYF. For the CDR3, the DNA is TGTGCCTGGAGTCCTACGGGGACAGGGGGGCCCTACGAGCAGTACTTC.

The chain is built from TRBV5-4 and TRBJ2-1, with unresolved D. The germline V and J ends were trimmed by 2 bases and 2 bases, with 11 bases remaining between them. This CDR3 region has 15 residues. CDR1 is SGHNT, CDR2 YYREEE, per germline (reference sequence). CDR3: CASSFSLVAYNEQFF. For the CDR3, the DNA is TGTGCCAGCAGCTTTTCCCTTGTTGCCTACAATGAGCAGTTCTTC.

In its sample, this clone was seen once. This rearrangement joins TRBV5-4 to TRBJ2-1, with 10 bases that match TRBD2. The CDR3 spans 15 residues. J was trimmed by 6 bases and V by 4 bases; bases with no gene match: 7. Germline CDR1 SGHNT, CDR2 YYREEE (reference sequence). CDR3 protein: CASSPLAGAGNEQFF. As DNA, the CDR3 is TGTGCCAGCAGCCCCCTAGCGGGAGCGGGCAATGAGCAGTTCTTC.

This chain uses TRBV5-1 with TRBJ2-5, with 10 bases that match TRBD2. The CDR3 spans 15 residues. V trimming: 0 bases; J trimming: 5 bases; junction bases outside the gene matches: 4. The V gene's germline CDR1 is SGHRS and CDR2 YFSETQ. The CDR3 sequence: CASSLVAGGDETQYF. In nucleotides, the CDR3 is TGCGCCAGCAGCTTGGTAGCGGGAGGTGATGAGACCCAGTACTTC.

The V gene is TRBV6-1, the J gene TRBJ1-3; the D is unclear. Germline V gene lookup returns CDR1 MNHNS and CDR2 SASEGT. The CDR3 totals 17 residues. Trimming removed 4 bases from V and 3 bases from J, with 19 bases in between. CDR3 DNA: TGTGCCAGCAGTGCTCGGGAGGGCAGACGAGGTGGAAACACCATATATTTT. This sequence encodes CASSAREGRRGGNTIYF.